Listed here are 16 T cell receptor beta chains from one sample, sequenced in a study of blood T cells in healthy people across ages (dated by TCRdb to about 2015). Library preparation was by 5' RACE. The sequencing machine was an Illumina HiSeq 2500. A second PCR of about 6 to 11 cycles was performed with a sample-barcoded 5' primer and a J-beta primer mix. Clones were called with MiXCR by TCRdb after fastp trimmed the public reads at Q25, and only in-frame beta chains were retained. Every entry covers one CDR3 protein and lists the most common genes and DNA from its rows. The sample table holds about 780,000 distinct CDR3 sequences, of which around two thirds were seen once. 25% to 35% of the sample goes to the ten largest clones. Sequences were obtained from blood. The receptor source for this set is a man aged 25-45 years in good health.

CDR3 sequence (DNA): TGTGCCAGCAGCACCCTATCAGGGGGCAGCTATGGCTACACCTTC. This encodes CASSTLSGGSYGYTF. V usage is TRBV13 and J usage is TRBJ1-2; 8 bases line up with TRBD1. The germline V gene has CDR1 PRHDT and CDR2 FYEKMQ (reference sequence). The CDR3 consists of 15 residues. The J segment lost 4 bases and the V segment lost 5 bases, leaving 9 bases of the junction unmatched.

The chain recombines TRBV10-3 with TRBJ2-3, with D unclear. Germline-derived CDR1 and CDR2 are ENHRY and SYGVKD. The ends were cut back, 5 bases at V and 4 bases at J, with 7 bases in the middle. The CDR3 consists of 12 residues. DNA of the CDR3: TGTGCCATCAGTCTAGAGGCAGATACGCAGTATTTT. Translating gives CAISLEADTQYF.

This sequence joins TRBV28 and TRBJ2-4, with D possibly being TRBD1 (6 bases). The J call may be incorrect, as the DNA end agrees better with TRBJ2-7. This CDR3 is built from 14 residues. From germline, CDR1 is MDHEN and CDR2 SYDVKM. CDR3 loop: CASSLVQGMNEQYF. The DNA for the CDR3 is TGTGCCAGCAGTTTAGTTCAGGGGATGAACGAGCAGTACTTC.

This clonotype occurred a few times. This sequence joins TRBV14 and TRBJ2-7; the D gene is possibly TRBD1 (5 bases). The J call may be wrong; the DNA end is better matched by TRBJ2-5. The CDR3 spans 18 residues. Germline CDR1 reads SGHDN; CDR2 reads FVKESK. Written as DNA, the CDR3 is TGTGCCAGCAGCCAAGATCGTTCGCGTTGGGGCAAAAAAGAGACCCAGTACTTC. This encodes CASSQDRSRWGKKETQYF.

This clonotype was counted a few times. V usage is TRBV27 and J usage is TRBJ2-7, with D possibly being TRBD1 or TRBD2 (5 bases each). In germline, CDR1 is MNHEY, CDR2 SMNVEV (reference sequence). Trimming took off 8 bases at V and 3 bases at J, with 17 bases between the two ends. The CDR3 runs to 14 residues. The CDR3 DNA is TGTGCCAGCGCCTTGGGACGGGCAATCTACGAGCAGTACTTC. This gives the protein CASALGRAIYEQYF.

The chain joins TRBV29-1 to TRBJ2-1, with D possibly being TRBD2 (5 bases). The DNA end favors TRBJ2-7, so the J call may be wrong. Germline CDR1 reads SQVTM; CDR2 reads ANQGSEA. CDR3 length: 16 amino acids. The CDR3, as DNA: TGCAGCGTTGAACCAGGCCAAGGGAGCTCCTACAATGAGCAGTACTTC. It is translated as CSVEPGQGSSYNEQYF.

On this clonotype: The junction differs from germline at one of its ends, possibly a read error. The V and J genes are TRBV9 and TRBJ2-2; a possible D gene is TRBD1 (5 bases). Germline loops: CDR1 SGDLS, CDR2 YYNGEE. The CDR3 sequence is 21 residues long. This CDR3 is CAGSQSPQVGFGLANTGELFF. As DNA, the CDR3 is TGTGCCGGCAGCCAGAGCCCACAGGTGGGGTTTGGCTTGGCGAACACCGGGGAGCTGTTTTTT.

The sample holds a few counts of this clonotype. The V call is TRBV11-2, the J call TRBJ2-6, with D hard to call. The CDR3 covers 13 residues. In germline, CDR1 is SGHAT, CDR2 FQNNGV. V lost 5 bases and J 3 bases, leaving 5 bases between the germline ends. In DNA, the CDR3 is TGTGCCAGCAGCCCGTTTGGGGCCAACGTCCTGACTTTC. Translation gives CASSPFGANVLTF.

In its sample, this clonotype was seen a few times. This chain joins TRBV15 and TRBJ2-3, with 7 bases lining up with TRBD1. The CDR3 contains 13 residues. The germline V gene encodes CDR1 LNHNV and CDR2 YYDKDF (reference sequence). With V trimmed by 6 bases and J by 2 bases, 2 bases remained unmatched. The CDR3: CATRGQNTDTQYF. In nucleotides, the CDR3 is TGTGCCACCAGGGGACAGAACACAGATACGCAGTATTTT.

This clonotype was detected only a few times. The junction departs from germline at one end; a sequencing error may be responsible. CDR3 DNA: TGCAGCGTTGAAGAAAAAGGGACAGGGGGCCCCTATAGCAACCAGCCCCAGCATTTT. Its translation is CSVEEKGTGGPYSNQPQHF. The genes are TRBV29-1 and TRBJ1-5, with 12 nucleotides matching TRBD1. The CDR3 loop spans 19 amino acids. CDR1 SQVTM and CDR2 ANQGSEA come from the germline V gene.

Points on this clonotype: An end of the junction does not agree with germline; a read error may underlie this. V and J are TRBV4-2 and TRBJ2-4; possible D gene TRBD1, 6 bases. The CDR3 has 15 residues. Germline assignment: CDR1 LGHNA and CDR2 YNFKEQ. The CDR3: CASSQVGGVKNIRYF. The CDR3 DNA reads TGTGCCAGCAGCCAAGTAGGGGGAGTCAAAAACATTCGGTACTTC.

This sequence joins TRBV12-3 or TRBV12-4 and TRBJ2-7; 9 bases agree with TRBD2. The CDR3 has 16 residues. V lost 3 bases to trimming and J lost 3 bases; unmatched junction nucleotides: 9. For the CDR3, the DNA is TGTGCCAGCAGTTTGGGAGCGGGGGGCGATAACTACGAGCAGTACTTC. It yields the protein CASSLGAGGDNYEQYF.

This chain uses TRBV28 with TRBJ2-1; 8 nucleotides align to TRBD2. Germline V lookup: CDR1 MDHEN, CDR2 SYDVKM. This CDR3 region has 18 residues. With 5 bases clipped from V and 6 bases from J, the junction kept 18 bases outside the gene matches. For the CDR3, the DNA is TGTGCCAGCAGTCCGTTGAATTACGGGGGGGAGGGCCCCAATGAGCAGTTCTTC. It yields the protein CASSPLNYGGEGPNEQFF.

This rearrangement joins TRBV6-6 to TRBJ2-1, with D tentatively TRBD1 (6 bases). CDR3 length: 16 amino acids. V lost 6 bases, J lost 10 bases, and 25 bases lay in between. Germline CDR1 is MNHNY and CDR2 is SVGAGI (reference sequence). DNA of the CDR3: TGTGCCAGCAGCCCCCTCTTGGACAGTGTTTCCTACGAGCAGTTCTTC. Its protein is CASSPLLDSVSYEQFF.

This clonotype was seen many times. This chain connects TRBV5-6 to TRBJ1-6, with no clear D. Trimming cost V 0 bases and J 7 bases, with 11 bases left between them. CDR1 is SGHDT, CDR2 YYEEEE, per germline. This CDR3 is 15 amino acids long. The CDR3 loop is CASSLDPGWNSPLHF. CDR3 coding DNA: TGTGCCAGCAGCTTGGATCCGGGGTGGAATTCACCCCTCCACTTT.

The chain uses TRBV20-1 and TRBJ1-6; D uncertain. CDR3 length: 16 amino acids. The germline CDR1 and CDR2 sequences are DFQATT and SNEGSKA (reference sequence). V was trimmed by 0 bases and J by 0 bases, leaving 9 bases between them. CDR3 loop: CSARDDPGSYNSPLHF. The CDR3 DNA is TGCAGTGCTAGAGACGACCCGGGCTCCTATAATTCACCCCTCCACTTT.